The sequence of this T cell receptor beta chain was determined in a study of cytomegalovirus exposure and HLA in healthy donors. PCR was performed using 60 Vbeta and 13 Jbeta primers. Libraries were prepared by immunoSEQ multiplex PCR; TCRdb keeps only in-frame clonotypes and omits some of them. Of 130,000 or so clones detected, over 60% appear once; the ten largest clones hold 1.5% to 2%. Looked up from germline, CDR1 is MGHRA and CDR2 is YSYEKL. J gave up 0 bases and V 2 bases, and 7 bases lay outside the gene matches. CDR3 size: 17 residues. The chain couples TRBV4-1 to TRBJ1-3, with TRBD1 identical over 7 bases. This clonotype was sampled from a man aged 35 to 55 in good health and CMV-seronegative. Specimen: PBMCs. This CDR3 reads CASSQPRDRGSGNTIYF. Written as DNA, the CDR3 is TGCGCCAGCAGCCAACCCCGGGACAGAGGCTCTGGAAACACCATATATTTT.